Below, 28 T cell receptor beta chains from the same sample are listed, as sequenced in a study of T cell responses to AZD1222 COVID-19 vaccine. The method was immunoSEQ multiplex PCR; TCRdb's version includes in-frame clones alone and lacks a portion of them. The table includes fewer than 150,000 clones, about 88% detected once. Material: peripheral blood, obtained on day 0 of AZD1222 vaccination. The receptors originated from an adult in good health.

The V call is TRBV19, the J call TRBJ1-1; D remains ambiguous. This CDR3 is 13 amino acids long. Between the trimmed V and J ends, which lost 6 bases and 1 base, there was a span of 9 bases. Per the germline V gene, CDR1 is LNHDA and CDR2 is SQIVND (reference sequence). The CDR3 sequence: CASSPKTNTEAFF. The CDR3 coding sequence is TGTGCCAGTAGCCCAAAAACGAACACTGAAGCTTTCTTT.

A note on this clone: This sample includes further DNA sequences coding for the same CDR3. The V call is TRBV28, the J call TRBJ1-1, with D hard to call. This CDR3 has 13 residues. The V and J ends lost 3 bases and 1 base respectively, with 6 bases between them. Germline loops: CDR1 MDHEN, CDR2 SYDVKM. Written as DNA, the CDR3 is TGTGCCAGCAGTTTTTCCGGGAACACTGAAGCTTTCTTT. It specifies CASSFSGNTEAFF.

About this clone itself: Other DNA sequences in this specimen translate into the identical CDR3. The CDR3 protein is CAWSPGSYEQYF. The CDR3 nucleotides are TGTGCCTGGAGTCCGGGGAGCTACGAGCAGTACTTC. This sequence joins TRBV30 and TRBJ2-7; D may be TRBD2 (5 bases). Per the germline V gene, CDR1 is GTSNPN and CDR2 is SVGIG (reference sequence). Deletions cut 2 bases from V and 3 bases from J, with 8 bases between. CDR3 length: 12 amino acids. Full variable domain (missing parts from reference TRBV30 and TRBJ2-7): SQTIHQWPATLVQPVGSPLSLECTVEGTSNPNLYWYRQAAGRGLQLLFYSVGIGQISSEVPQNLSASRPQDRQFILSSKKLLLSDSGFYLCAWSPGSYEQYFGPGTRLTVT.

The V call is TRBV29-1, the J call TRBJ1-4, with TRBD1 as a possible D gene (6 bases). The CDR3 is 14 amino acids. CDR1 and CDR2 (germline): SQVTM, ANQGSEA. V lost 6 bases and J 4 bases, leaving 15 bases between the germline ends. The CDR3 here is CSVAGGRFNEKLFF. The CDR3 DNA is TGCAGCGTCGCGGGGGGGCGTTTTAATGAAAAACTGTTTTTT.

The chain employs TRBV5-4 and TRBJ1-2; D not certain. The CDR3 loop spans 14 amino acids. V was trimmed by 5 bases and J by 4 bases, leaving 15 bases between them. From germline, CDR1 is SGHNT and CDR2 YYREEE (reference sequence). The CDR3 protein is CASSEEEWAYGYTF. The CDR3 nucleotides are TGTGCCAGCAGTGAGGAAGAGTGGGCCTATGGCTACACCTTC.

The chain uses TRBV6-5 and TRBJ1-2, with 7 bases aligning to TRBD1. This CDR3 has 14 residues. V gave up 7 bases and J gave up 4 bases; unmatched junction bases: 9. Germline V gene sequence: CDR1 MNHEY, CDR2 SVGAGI. CDR3 residues: CASTPSGTAYGYTF. The CDR3 DNA follows: TGTGCCAGCACCCCTAGCGGGACAGCCTATGGCTACACCTTC.

V and J are TRBV5-1 and TRBJ2-2; the D is unclear. CDR1 and CDR2 (germline): SGHRS, YFSETQ. The CDR3 extends over 16 amino acids. Trimming left V 0 bases short and J 1 base short, with 10 bases between. The CDR3 loop reads CASSLAVVGNTGELFF. In DNA form, the CDR3 reads TGCGCCAGCAGCTTGGCCGTGGTCGGGAACACCGGGGAGCTGTTTTTT.

This chain uses TRBV29-1 with TRBJ2-7; TRBD1 matches 11 bases. This CDR3 is built from 12 residues. Trimming took 6 bases from V and 7 from J; bases not matched to a gene: 5. Germline CDR1 SQVTM, CDR2 ANQGSEA. In DNA, the CDR3 is TGCAGCGTCGGACAGGGGGCGGGGGAGCAGTACTTC. The encoded protein is CSVGQGAGEQYF.

The chain links TRBV27 to TRBJ2-7, with 9 bases lining up with TRBD1. CDR3 size: 15 residues. The germline V gene has CDR1 MNHEY and CDR2 SMNVEV (reference sequence). With V trimmed by 5 bases and J by 1 base, 6 bases remained unmatched. The CDR3 here is CASSVLGQGSYEQYF. CDR3 in DNA: TGTGCCAGCAGTGTTCTGGGACAGGGATCCTACGAGCAGTACTTC.

The chain is built from TRBV5-1 and TRBJ2-6, with 7 bases fitting TRBD1. The ends lost 2 bases at V and 1 base at J; junction bases unmatched: 9. CDR1 and CDR2 from the germline V gene are SGHRS and YFSETQ. CDR3 length equals 18 residues. The CDR3 DNA follows: TGCGCCAGCAGCTTACCCCGGGACAGAGCTTCTGGGGCCAACGTCCTGACTTTC. This translates into CASSLPRDRASGANVLTF. The variable domain in full, with the rest retrieved from reference TRBV5-1 and TRBJ2-6, is KAGVTQTPRYLIKTRGQQVTLSCSPISGHRSVSWYQQTPGQGLQFLFEYFSETQRNKGNFPGRFSGRQFSNSRSEMNVSTLELGDSALYLCASSLPRDRASGANVLTFGAGSRLTVL.

V usage is TRBV5-1 and J usage is TRBJ2-5, with D perhaps matching TRBD1 or TRBD2 (5 bases each). Trimming removed 4 bases from V and 3 bases from J, with 19 bases in between. Germline V lookup: CDR1 SGHRS, CDR2 YFSETQ. The CDR3 has 16 amino acids. The CDR3 sequence is CASSRGGLNQKETQYF. The CDR3 DNA reads TGCGCCAGCAGCCGGGGCGGGCTCAATCAAAAAGAGACCCAGTACTTC.

The chain uses TRBV18 and TRBJ2-6; TRBD1 aligns across 8 bases. This CDR3 comprises 20 residues. Trimming removed 1 base from V and 1 base from J; junction bases left unmatched: 12. From germline, CDR1 is KGHSH and CDR2 LQKENI. CDR3 sequence reads: CASSPLPKTGVKSGANVLTF. DNA for the CDR3: TGTGCCAGCTCACCACTGCCCAAGACAGGGGTTAAGTCTGGGGCCAACGTCCTGACTTTC.

There are a few counts of this clone. The chain links TRBV7-9 to TRBJ1-1; D perhaps matches TRBD1 (5 bases). Germline values: CDR1 SEHNR, CDR2 FQNEAQ (reference sequence). The CDR3 has 13 amino acids. The V gene lost 6 bases and the J gene lost 0 bases, with 8 bases spanning the gap. CDR3 region: CASRKQVNTEAFF. CDR3 coding DNA: TGTGCCAGCAGAAAACAGGTGAACACTGAAGCTTTCTTT.

The V call is TRBV11-2, the J call TRBJ1-1; D gene unclear. Germline V gene data show CDR1 as SGHAT and CDR2 as FQNNGV. V lost 1 base and J lost 6, with 21 bases in between. CDR3 size: 17 residues. The CDR3 DNA reads TGTGCCAGCAGCTTAGGGTGGCCTTTTCAACCACCACCTGAAGCTTTCTTT. Amino acids: CASSLGWPFQPPPEAFF. The complete variable domain, with remaining parts taken from reference TRBV11-2 and TRBJ1-1, reads EAGVAQSPRYKIIEKRQSVAFWCNPISGHATLYWYQQILGQGPKLLIQFQNNGVVDDSQLPKDRFSAERLKGVDSTLKIQPAKLEDSAVYLCASSLGWPFQPPPEAFFGQGTRLTVV.

V usage is TRBV7-8 and J usage is TRBJ2-7, with D unresolved. Germline V gives CDR1 SGHVS, CDR2 FQNEAQ. The ends were cut back, 1 base at V and 0 bases at J, with 10 bases in the middle. The CDR3 has 15 residues. The CDR3 DNA sequence: TGTGCCAGCAGCTTAGGGCGGAGAAGCTCCTACGAGCAGTACTTC. As protein: CASSLGRRSSYEQYF.

This clone was observed a single time. The CDR3 sequence: CASSIGRGLGNTIYF. The CDR3 nucleotides are TGTGCCAGTAGTATTGGTAGGGGCCTTGGAAACACCATATATTTT. The chain couples TRBV19 to TRBJ1-3, with D possibly TRBD1 on 5 matching bases. Germline lookup yields CDR1 LNHDA and CDR2 SQIVND (reference sequence). The CDR3 is made up of 15 amino acids. V lost 3 bases and J 3 bases, leaving 12 bases between the germline ends.

V usage is TRBV5-1 and J usage is TRBJ2-7; TRBD2 might be the D (6 bases). The germline V gene has CDR1 SGHRS and CDR2 YFSETQ. The CDR3 is 13 residues long. Trimming cost V 0 bases and J 11 bases, with 15 bases left between them. DNA of the CDR3: TGCGCCAGCAGCTTGGGCGGAGGGATGGAAGAGTACTTC. Protein sequence: CASSLGGGMEEYF.

This clone showed up just a few times. The gene calls are TRBV20-1 and TRBJ1-5; D not resolved. The CDR3 contains 14 residues. CDR1 and CDR2 from the germline V gene are DFQATT and SNEGSKA (reference sequence). V dropped 3 bases and J dropped 6 bases, with 15 bases sitting between them. The DNA for the CDR3 is TGCAGTGCTAGTTTGGTGGGTGGATCTCAGCCCCAGCATTTT. It yields the protein CSASLVGGSQPQHF.

This sequence joins TRBV7-9 and TRBJ1-4, with a tentative D call TRBD1 (6 bases). The CDR3 contains 17 residues. V was shortened by 5 bases and J by 5 bases, with 21 bases between the two germline ends. Germline V gene sequence: CDR1 SEHNR, CDR2 FQNEAQ (reference sequence). The CDR3 spells CASSARRGMAVNEKLFF. The CDR3 region has the DNA TGTGCCAGCAGCGCGCGCAGGGGCATGGCGGTGAATGAAAAACTGTTTTTT.

The chain combines TRBV7-2 with TRBJ1-2; TRBD1 is a possible D gene (6 bases). Germline V gives CDR1 SGHTA, CDR2 FQGNSA. V was cut by 5 bases and J by 2 bases, with 12 bases left in between. The CDR3 runs to 14 residues. The CDR3 is CASSQRGGNYGYTF. The CDR3 DNA is TGTGCCAGCAGCCAAAGGGGGGGGAACTATGGCTACACCTTC.

V and J are TRBV5-4 and TRBJ2-1; D remains unclear. This CDR3 region has 15 residues. The V and J ends lost 4 bases and 0 bases respectively, with 11 bases between them. Germline V lookup: CDR1 SGHNT, CDR2 YYREEE (reference sequence). CDR3 amino acids: CASSLDLSSYNEQFF. The CDR3 nucleotides are TGTGCCAGCAGCCTAGACTTGAGCTCCTACAATGAGCAGTTCTTC. Using reference TRBV5-4 and TRBJ2-1 for the parts outside the CDR3, the full variable domain is ETGVTQSPTHLIKTRGQQVTLRCSSQSGHNTVSWYQQALGQGPQFIFQYYREEENGRGNFPPRFSGLQFPNYSSELNVNALELDDSALYLCASSLDLSSYNEQFFGPGTRLTVL.

The chain is built from TRBV5-1 and TRBJ1-1, with D unresolved. This CDR3 comprises 13 residues. V lost 4 bases to trimming and J lost 4 bases, with 11 bases between them. Germline CDR1 and CDR2: SGHRS and YFSETQ. CDR3 sequence (DNA): TGCGCCAGCAGCCTCTTCGCTCCCACTGAAGCTTTCTTT. Protein product: CASSLFAPTEAFF.

This clone was observed a handful of times. Other DNA sequences within the sample encode an identical CDR3. The genes are TRBV6-5 and TRBJ2-7, with D possibly TRBD1 on 5 matching bases. Germline CDR1 MNHEY, CDR2 SVGAGI. Trimming pared 2 bases from V and 3 bases from J, leaving 8 bases between. The CDR3 sequence is 13 residues long. The CDR3 sequence: CASSYGQNYEQYF. For the CDR3, the DNA is TGTGCCAGCAGTTACGGACAAAACTACGAGCAGTACTTC.

The chain uses TRBV5-1 and TRBJ2-1, with D possibly matching TRBD1 (8 bases). Per the germline V gene, CDR1 is SGHRS and CDR2 is YFSETQ. CDR3 length equals 20 residues. The V gene lost 2 bases and the J gene lost 9 bases, with 33 bases spanning the gap. The DNA for the CDR3 is TGCGCCAGCAGCTTTGATACGCGGACAGGGATTGAGGGAGGGCAACGTGAGCAGTTCTTC. Translating gives CASSFDTRTGIEGGQREQFF.

J is TRBJ2-3 and V is TRBV6-5; TRBD1 is a possible D gene (8 bases). Germline CDR1 MNHEY, CDR2 SVGAGI. The CDR3 runs to 14 residues. The ends were cut back, 8 bases at V and 4 bases at J, with 16 bases in the middle. The CDR3 here is CASLRQGRADTQYF. CDR3 in DNA: TGTGCCAGCCTTCGACAGGGGAGGGCAGATACGCAGTATTTT.

The rearrangement links TRBV6-5 to TRBJ1-1; possible D gene TRBD1, 6 bases. V shed 5 bases and J shed 11 bases, with 18 bases lying between them. The CDR3 is 13 residues long. CDR1 and CDR2 from the germline V gene are MNHEY and SVGAGI. CDR3 protein: CASSLQTGTDAFF. CDR3 DNA sequence: TGTGCCAGCAGTCTCCAAACAGGGACGGACGCTTTCTTT.

In DNA, the CDR3 is TGTGCCAGCAGGGATCAGCCCCAGCATTTT. This translates into CASRDQPQHF. The rearrangement links TRBV9 to TRBJ1-5; D is uncertain. Trimming shortened V by 5 bases and J by 5 bases, and 2 bases separated the two germline ends. The germline V gene has CDR1 SGDLS and CDR2 YYNGEE. This CDR3 has 10 residues.

The chain couples TRBV9 to TRBJ2-1, with 10 bases matching TRBD2. This CDR3 spans 15 amino acids. After removal of 0 bases from V and 9 bases from J, the junction contained 6 bases not matched to a gene. Germline-derived CDR1 and CDR2 are SGDLS and YYNGEE. CDR3 amino acids: CASSVAPSGSGEQFF. The CDR3 DNA follows: TGTGCCAGCAGCGTAGCGCCTAGCGGGAGCGGTGAGCAGTTCTTC.